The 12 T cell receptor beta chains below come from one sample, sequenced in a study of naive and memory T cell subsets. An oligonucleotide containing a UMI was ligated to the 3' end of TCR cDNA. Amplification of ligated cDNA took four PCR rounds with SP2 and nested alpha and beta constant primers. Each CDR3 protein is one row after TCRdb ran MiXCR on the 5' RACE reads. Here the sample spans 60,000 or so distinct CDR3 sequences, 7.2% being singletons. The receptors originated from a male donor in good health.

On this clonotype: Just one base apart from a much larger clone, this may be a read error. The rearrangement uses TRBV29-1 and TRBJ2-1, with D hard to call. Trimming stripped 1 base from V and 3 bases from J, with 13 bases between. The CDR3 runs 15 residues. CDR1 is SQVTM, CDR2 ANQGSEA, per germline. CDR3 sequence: CSVEGLYSSYNEQFF. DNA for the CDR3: TGCAGCGTTGAAGGTCTGTACAGCAGCTACAATGAGCAGTTCTTC.

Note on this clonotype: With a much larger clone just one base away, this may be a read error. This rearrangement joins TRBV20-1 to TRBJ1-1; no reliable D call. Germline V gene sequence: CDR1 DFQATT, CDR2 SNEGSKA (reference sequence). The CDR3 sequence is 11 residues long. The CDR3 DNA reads TGCATTGCTAGAGTTAGGACGGAAGCTTTCTTT. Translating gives CIARVRTEAFF.

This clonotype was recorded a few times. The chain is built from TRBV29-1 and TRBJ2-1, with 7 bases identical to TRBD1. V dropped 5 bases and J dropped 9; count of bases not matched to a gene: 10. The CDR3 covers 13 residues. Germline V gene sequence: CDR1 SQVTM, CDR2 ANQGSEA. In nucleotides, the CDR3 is TGCAGCGTTAACAGGGGAGCTTTTGGTGAGCAGTTCTTC. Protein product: CSVNRGAFGEQFF.

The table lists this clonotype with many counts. In DNA, the CDR3 is TGTGCCAGCTCATTGCAGGGGGAGGCAGATACGCAGTATTTT. Translated: CASSLQGEADTQYF. V is TRBV18 and J is TRBJ2-3; D may be TRBD1 (7 bases). Trimming stripped 5 bases from V and 4 bases from J, with 13 bases between. The CDR3 runs to 14 residues. Germline CDR1 is KGHSH and CDR2 is LQKENI.

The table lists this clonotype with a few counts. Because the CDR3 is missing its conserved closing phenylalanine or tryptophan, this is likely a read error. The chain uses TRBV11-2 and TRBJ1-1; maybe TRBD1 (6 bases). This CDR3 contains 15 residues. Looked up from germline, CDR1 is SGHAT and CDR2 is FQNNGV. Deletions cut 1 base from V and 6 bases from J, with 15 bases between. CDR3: CASSLGGPGRSEAFS. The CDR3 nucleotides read TGTGCCAGCAGCTTAGGGGGGCCAGGGCGATCTGAAGCTTTCTCT.

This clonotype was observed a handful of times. DNA of the CDR3: TGCAGTGCTCCGGCCCGGGAGAATGAGCAGTTCTTC. It specifies CSAPARENEQFF. The chain combines TRBV20-1 with TRBJ2-1; D is possibly TRBD2 (6 bases). Trimming cost V 5 bases and J 7 bases, with 12 bases left between them. Germline values: CDR1 DFQATT, CDR2 SNEGSKA (reference sequence). This CDR3 comprises 12 residues.

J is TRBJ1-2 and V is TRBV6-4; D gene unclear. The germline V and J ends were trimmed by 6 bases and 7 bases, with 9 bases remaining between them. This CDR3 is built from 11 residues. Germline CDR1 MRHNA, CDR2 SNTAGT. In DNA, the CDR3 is TGTGCCAGCAGGGGTGAGGGTGGCTACACCTTC. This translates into CASRGEGGYTF.

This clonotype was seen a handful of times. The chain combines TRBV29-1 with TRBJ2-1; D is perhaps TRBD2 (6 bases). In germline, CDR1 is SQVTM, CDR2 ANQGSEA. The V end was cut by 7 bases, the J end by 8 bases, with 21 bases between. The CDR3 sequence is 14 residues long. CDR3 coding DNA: TGCAGCGCCCCGGGGAGGCAGGAGGTAGATGAGCAGTTCTTC. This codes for CSAPGRQEVDEQFF.

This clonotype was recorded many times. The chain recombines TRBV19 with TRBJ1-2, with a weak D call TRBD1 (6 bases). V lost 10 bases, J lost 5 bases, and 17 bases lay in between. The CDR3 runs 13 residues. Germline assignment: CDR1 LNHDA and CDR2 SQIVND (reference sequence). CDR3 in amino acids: CATRASTGYGYTF. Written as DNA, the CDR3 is TGTGCCACCCGAGCCAGTACAGGGTATGGCTACACCTTC.

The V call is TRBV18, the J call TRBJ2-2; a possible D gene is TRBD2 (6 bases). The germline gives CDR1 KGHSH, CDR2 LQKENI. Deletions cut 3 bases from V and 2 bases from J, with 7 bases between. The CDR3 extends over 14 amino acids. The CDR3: CASSPGLNTGELFF. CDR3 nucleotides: TGTGCCAGCTCACCTGGACTAAACACCGGGGAGCTGTTTTTT.

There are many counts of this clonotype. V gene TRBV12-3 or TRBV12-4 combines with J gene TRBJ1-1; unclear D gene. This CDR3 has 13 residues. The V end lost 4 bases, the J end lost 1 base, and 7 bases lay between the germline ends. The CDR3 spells CASSYRANTEAFF. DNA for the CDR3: TGTGCCAGCAGTTACCGGGCGAACACTGAAGCTTTCTTT.

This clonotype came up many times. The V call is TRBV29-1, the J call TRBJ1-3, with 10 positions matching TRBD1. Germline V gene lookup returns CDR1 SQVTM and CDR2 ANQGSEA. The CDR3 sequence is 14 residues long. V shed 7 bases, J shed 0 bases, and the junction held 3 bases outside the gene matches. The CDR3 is CSGRTGGSGNTIYF. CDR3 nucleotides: TGCAGCGGCAGGACAGGGGGCTCTGGAAACACCATATATTTT.